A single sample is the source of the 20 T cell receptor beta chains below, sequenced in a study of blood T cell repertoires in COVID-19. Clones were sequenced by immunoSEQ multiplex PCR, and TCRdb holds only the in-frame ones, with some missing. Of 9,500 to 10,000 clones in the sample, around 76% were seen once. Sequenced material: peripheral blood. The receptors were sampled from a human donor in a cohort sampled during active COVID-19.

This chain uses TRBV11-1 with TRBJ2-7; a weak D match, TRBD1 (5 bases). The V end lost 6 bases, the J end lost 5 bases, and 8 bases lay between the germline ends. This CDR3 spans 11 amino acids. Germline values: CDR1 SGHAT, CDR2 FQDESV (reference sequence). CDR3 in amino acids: CASSIQDEQYF. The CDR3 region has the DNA TGTGCCAGCAGTATACAGGACGAGCAGTACTTC.

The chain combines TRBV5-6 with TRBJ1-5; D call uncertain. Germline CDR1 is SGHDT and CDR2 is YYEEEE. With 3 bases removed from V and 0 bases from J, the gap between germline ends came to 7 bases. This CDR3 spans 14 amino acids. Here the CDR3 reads CASSSRYSNQPQHF. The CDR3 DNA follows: TGTGCCAGCAGCTCCAGATATAGCAATCAGCCCCAGCATTTT.

The CDR3 nucleotides read TGTGCCAGCAGCTTACTTGACAGGGACCACGAGCAGTACTTC. This encodes CASSLLDRDHEQYF. V usage is TRBV7-2 and J usage is TRBJ2-7, with 7 positions matching TRBD1. V was clipped by 2 bases and J by 5 bases; unmatched bases: 6. Germline lookup yields CDR1 SGHTA and CDR2 FQGNSA. The CDR3 is 14 amino acids.

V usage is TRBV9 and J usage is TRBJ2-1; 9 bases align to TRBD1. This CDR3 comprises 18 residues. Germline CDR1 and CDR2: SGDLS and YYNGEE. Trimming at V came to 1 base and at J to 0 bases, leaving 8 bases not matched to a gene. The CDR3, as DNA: TGTGCCAGCAGCGTACTGGGACAGGGAGTAAGCTCCTACAATGAGCAGTTCTTC. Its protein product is CASSVLGQGVSSYNEQFF. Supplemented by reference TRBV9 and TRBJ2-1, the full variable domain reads DSGVTQTPKHLITATGQRVTLRCSPRSGDLSVYWYQQSLDQGLQFLIQYYNGEERAKGNILERFSAQQFPDLHSELNLSSLELGDSALYFCASSVLGQGVSSYNEQFFGPGTRLTVL.

The CDR3 protein is CASSPQTGEGYNEQFF. The CDR3 coding sequence is TGTGCCAGCAGCCCCCAGACAGGGGAGGGCTACAATGAGCAGTTCTTC. The chain has TRBV11-3 and TRBJ2-1; D perhaps matches TRBD1 (8 bases). The V end was cut by 5 bases, the J end by 3 bases, with 17 bases between. The germline gives CDR1 SGHNT, CDR2 YENEEA. There are 16 residues in the CDR3.

CDR3 nucleotide sequence: TGTGCCAGCAGTGAGCAGGCAAACACTGAAGCTTTCTTT. This encodes CASSEQANTEAFF. The chain has TRBV7-9 and TRBJ1-1; D is ambiguous. V gave up 6 bases and J gave up 2 bases, with 10 bases separating them. This CDR3 region has 13 residues. Germline V gene sequence: CDR1 SEHNR, CDR2 FQNEAQ (reference sequence).

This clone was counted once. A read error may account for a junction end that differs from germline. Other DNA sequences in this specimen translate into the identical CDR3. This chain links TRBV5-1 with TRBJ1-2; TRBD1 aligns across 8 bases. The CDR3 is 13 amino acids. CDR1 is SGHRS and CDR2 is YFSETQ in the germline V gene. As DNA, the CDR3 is TGCGCCAGCAGCGCACAGGGGGTTGATGGCTACACTTTC. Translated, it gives CASSAQGVDGYTF.

DNA for the CDR3: TGTGCCAGCAGCGAGACGAGCGGGGGCTCCTACGAGCAGTACTTC. This translates into CASSETSGGSYEQYF. The chain is built from TRBV7-9 and TRBJ2-7; 8 nucleotides agree with TRBD2. The CDR3 consists of 15 residues. Germline V lookup: CDR1 SEHNR, CDR2 FQNEAQ (reference sequence). V lost 5 bases and J lost 0; bases outside the gene matches: 6.

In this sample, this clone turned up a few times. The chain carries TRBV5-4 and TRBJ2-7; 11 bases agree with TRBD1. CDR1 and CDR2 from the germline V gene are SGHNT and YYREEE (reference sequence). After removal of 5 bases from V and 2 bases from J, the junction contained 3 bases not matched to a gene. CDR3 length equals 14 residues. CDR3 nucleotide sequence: TGTGCCAGCAGTCCGGGACAGGGGGCCTACGAGCAGTACTTC. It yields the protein CASSPGQGAYEQYF.

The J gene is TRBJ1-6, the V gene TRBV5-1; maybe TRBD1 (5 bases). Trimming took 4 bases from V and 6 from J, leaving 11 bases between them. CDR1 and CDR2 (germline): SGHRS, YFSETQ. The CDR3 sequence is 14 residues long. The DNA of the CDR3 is TGCGCCAGCAGCCCGGGACTAAGTAATTCACCCCTCCACTTT. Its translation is CASSPGLSNSPLHF.

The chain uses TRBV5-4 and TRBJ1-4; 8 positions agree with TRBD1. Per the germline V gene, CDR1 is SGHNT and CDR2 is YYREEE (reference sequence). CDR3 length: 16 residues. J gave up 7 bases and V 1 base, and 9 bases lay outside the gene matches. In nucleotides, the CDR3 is TGTGCCAGCAGCTTGCGCCAGGGGGCGAGGGGTGAAAAACTGTTTTTT. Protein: CASSLRQGARGEKLFF.

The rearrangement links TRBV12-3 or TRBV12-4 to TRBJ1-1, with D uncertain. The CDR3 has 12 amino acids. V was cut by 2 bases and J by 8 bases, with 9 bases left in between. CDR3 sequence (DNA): TGTGCCAGCAGTTTATTTCAGGCCGAAGCTTTCTTT. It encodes CASSLFQAEAFF.

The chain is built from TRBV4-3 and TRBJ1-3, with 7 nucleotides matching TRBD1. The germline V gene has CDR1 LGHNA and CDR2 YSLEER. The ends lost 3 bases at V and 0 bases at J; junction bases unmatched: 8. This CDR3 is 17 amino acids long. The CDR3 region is CASSQSGQRGSGNTIYF. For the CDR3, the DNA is TGCGCCAGCAGCCAGTCGGGACAGCGAGGCTCTGGAAACACCATATATTTT.

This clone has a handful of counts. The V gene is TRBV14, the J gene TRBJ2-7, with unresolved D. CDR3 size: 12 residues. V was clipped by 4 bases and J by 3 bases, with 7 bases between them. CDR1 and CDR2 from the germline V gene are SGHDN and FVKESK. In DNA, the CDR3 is TGTGCCAGCAGCCCGACACACTACGAGCAGTACTTC. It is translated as CASSPTHYEQYF.

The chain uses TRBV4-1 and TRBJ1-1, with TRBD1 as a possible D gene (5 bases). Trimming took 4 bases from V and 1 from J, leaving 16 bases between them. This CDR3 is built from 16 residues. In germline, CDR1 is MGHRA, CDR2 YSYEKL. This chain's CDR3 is CASSPLYADRNTEAFF. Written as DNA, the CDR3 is TGCGCCAGCAGCCCTCTATATGCAGACAGGAACACTGAAGCTTTCTTT.

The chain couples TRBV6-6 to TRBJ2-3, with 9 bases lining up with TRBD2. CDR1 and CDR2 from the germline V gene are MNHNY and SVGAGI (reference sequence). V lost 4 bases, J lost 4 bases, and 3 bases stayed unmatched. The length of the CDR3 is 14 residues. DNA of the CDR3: TGTGCCAGCAGTTTGGGACTAGCCGCAGATACGCAGTATTTT. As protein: CASSLGLAADTQYF.

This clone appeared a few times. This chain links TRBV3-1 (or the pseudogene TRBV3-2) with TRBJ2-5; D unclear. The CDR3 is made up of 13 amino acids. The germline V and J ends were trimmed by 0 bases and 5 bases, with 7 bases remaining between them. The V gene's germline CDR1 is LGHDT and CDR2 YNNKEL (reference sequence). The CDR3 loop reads CASSQDFRETQYF. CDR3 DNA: TGTGCCAGCAGCCAAGATTTTCGGGAGACCCAGTACTTC.

The CDR3: CASSILQGNQPQHF. In DNA, the CDR3 is TGTGCCAGTAGTATTCTACAGGGAAATCAGCCCCAGCATTTT. This chain uses TRBV19 with TRBJ1-5; a weak D match, TRBD1 (6 bases). The V and J ends lost 3 bases and 4 bases respectively, with 10 bases between them. The CDR3 covers 14 residues. Germline V lookup: CDR1 LNHDA, CDR2 SQIVND (reference sequence).

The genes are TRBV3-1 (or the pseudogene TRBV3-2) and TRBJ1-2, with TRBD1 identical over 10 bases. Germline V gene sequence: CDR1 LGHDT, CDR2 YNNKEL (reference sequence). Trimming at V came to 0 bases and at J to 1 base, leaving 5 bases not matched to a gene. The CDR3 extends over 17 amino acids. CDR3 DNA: TGTGCCAGCAGCCAAGAAGTCGGGACAGGGGATAACTATGGCTACACCTTC. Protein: CASSQEVGTGDNYGYTF.

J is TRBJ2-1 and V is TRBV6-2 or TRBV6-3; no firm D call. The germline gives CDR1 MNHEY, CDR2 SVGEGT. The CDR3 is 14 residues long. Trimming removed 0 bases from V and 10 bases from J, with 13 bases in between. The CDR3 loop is CASSYSRFPPEQFF. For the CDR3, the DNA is TGTGCCAGCAGTTACTCGCGGTTCCCCCCGGAGCAGTTCTTC.